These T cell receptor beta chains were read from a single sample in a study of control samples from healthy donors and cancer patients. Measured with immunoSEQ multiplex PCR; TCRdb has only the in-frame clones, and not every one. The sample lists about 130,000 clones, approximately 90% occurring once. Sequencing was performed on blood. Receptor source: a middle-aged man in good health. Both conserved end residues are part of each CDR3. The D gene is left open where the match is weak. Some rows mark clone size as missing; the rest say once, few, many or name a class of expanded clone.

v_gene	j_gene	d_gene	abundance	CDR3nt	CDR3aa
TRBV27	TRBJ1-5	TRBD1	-	TGTGCCAGCAGTCTCGCAGGGGGAGCCCAGCATTTT	CASSLAGGAQHF
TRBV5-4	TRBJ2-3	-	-	TGTGCCAGCAGCTTGGTGGGGGGTAGCACAGATACGCAGTATTTT	CASSLVGGSTDTQYF
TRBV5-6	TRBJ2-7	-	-	TGTGCCAGCAGCTTAGGGGGTACCAGCGGCGAGCAGTACTTC	CASSLGGTSGEQYF
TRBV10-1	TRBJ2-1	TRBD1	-	TGCGCCAGCAGTCGACAGGGTAATGAGCAGTTCTTC	CASSRQGNEQFF
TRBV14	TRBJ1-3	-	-	TGTGCCAGCAGCCAAGTTCAGCGACCCTCTGGAAACACCATATATTTT	CASSQVQRPSGNTIYF
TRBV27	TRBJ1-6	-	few	TGTGCCAGCAGTCCCCGGGAGGGTGGTAATTCACCCCTCCACTTT	CASSPREGGNSPLHF
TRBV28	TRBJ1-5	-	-	TGTGCCAGCCGGGAGAGCAATCAGCCCCAGCATTTT	CASRESNQPQHF
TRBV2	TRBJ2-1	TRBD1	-	TGTGCCAGCAGGGGGGACAGGGCCTCCTACAATGAGCAGTTCTTC	CASRGDRASYNEQFF
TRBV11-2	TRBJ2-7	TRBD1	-	TGTGCCAGCAGCTTTGAGGGACAGGGGGCCTACGAGCAGTACTTC	CASSFEGQGAYEQYF
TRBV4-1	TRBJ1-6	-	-	TGCGCCAGCAGCCAAGCCCCGGACGGTCTTTGGTATTCACCCCTCCACTTT	CASSQAPDGLWYSPLHF
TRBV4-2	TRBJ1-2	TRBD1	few	TGTGCCAGCAGCCAAGATCGACAGGGCGTCGGCTACACCTTC	CASSQDRQGVGYTF
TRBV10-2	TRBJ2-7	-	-	TGCGCCAGCACGTCGTTTCGCGGGTTTGGTGACGAGCAGTACTTC	CASTSFRGFGDEQYF
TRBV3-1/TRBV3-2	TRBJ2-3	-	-	TGTGCCAGCAGCCAAGGGACTGGGGGGGATACGCAGTATTTT	CASSQGTGGDTQYF
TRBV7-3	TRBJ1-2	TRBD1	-	TGTGCCAGCAGCCGGGAGGGGGCTGATGGCTACACCTTC	CASSREGADGYTF
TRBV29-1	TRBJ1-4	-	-	TGCAGCGTCGAGGGGGGGAATGATGAAAAACTGTTTTTT	CSVEGGNDEKLFF
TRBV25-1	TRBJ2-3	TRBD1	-	TGTGCCAGCAGATTGACAGGGGGCACAGATACGCAGTATTTT	CASRLTGGTDTQYF
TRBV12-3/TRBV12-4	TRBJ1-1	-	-	TGTGCCAGCAGGAGACAGATCGGCACTGAAGCTTTCTTT	CASRRQIGTEAFF
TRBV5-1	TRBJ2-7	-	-	TGCGCCAGCAGCGATGGGCCTACGGGAGAGCAGTACTTC	CASSDGPTGEQYF
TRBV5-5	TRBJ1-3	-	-	TGTGCCAGCAGCTCAGGACGGCCCTCTGGAAACACCATATATTTT	CASSSGRPSGNTIYF
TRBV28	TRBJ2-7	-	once	TGTGCCAGCAGAGGGTCGATCTACGAGCAGTACTTC	CASRGSIYEQYF
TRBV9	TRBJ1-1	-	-	TGTGCCAGCAGCGCCGGGACCGCGCTTTCTGAAGCTTTCTTT	CASSAGTALSEAFF
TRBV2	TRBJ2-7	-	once	TGTGCCAGCGGCCTTGGGGTATACTACGAGCAGTACTTC	CASGLGVYYEQYF
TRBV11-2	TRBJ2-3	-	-	TGTGCCAGCAGCTTAGAGGGGCTCAGCACAGATACGCAGTATTTT	CASSLEGLSTDTQYF
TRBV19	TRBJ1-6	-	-	TGTGCCAGTAGTATAGATGATACAGGGACTTCACCCCTCCACTTT	CASSIDDTGTSPLHF
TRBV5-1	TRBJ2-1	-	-	TGCGCCAGCAGCCCCTTAGCGGCTGACTACAATGAGCAGTTCTTC	CASSPLAADYNEQFF
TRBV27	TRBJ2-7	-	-	TGTGCCAGCAGTTTGCGACAGTCCTACGAGCAGTACTTC	CASSLRQSYEQYF
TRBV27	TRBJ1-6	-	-	TGTGCCAGCAGTTTGGGGGCAGGGTATAATTCACCCCTCCACTTT	CASSLGAGYNSPLHF
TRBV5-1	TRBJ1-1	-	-	TGCGCCAGCAGCTTTTCTTCTGTGAACACTGAAGCTTTCTTT	CASSFSSVNTEAFF
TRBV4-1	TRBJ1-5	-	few	TGCGCCAGCAGCCAAGATTGGCGGGCGAGCAATCAGCCCCAGCATTTT	CASSQDWRASNQPQHF
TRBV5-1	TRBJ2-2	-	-	TGCGCCACCACCGGGACAATGAACACCGGGGAGCTGTTTTTT	CATTGTMNTGELFF
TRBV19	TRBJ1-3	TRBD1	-	TGTGCCAGCCAATCGTCACAGGGGGGCTCTGGAAACACCATATATTTT	CASQSSQGGSGNTIYF
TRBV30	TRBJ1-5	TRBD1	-	TGTGCCTGGAGTGTAGGAGGTGGGGGACAGGGTTATCAGCCCCAGCATTTT	CAWSVGGGGQGYQPQHF
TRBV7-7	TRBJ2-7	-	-	TGTGCTAGCAGCCCCGGCGGGGCAGGAAGGGAGCAGTACTTC	CASSPGGAGREQYF
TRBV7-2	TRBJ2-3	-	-	TGTGCCAGCAAAACAGTGGGGGGGCGCACAGATACGCAGTATTTT	CASKTVGGRTDTQYF
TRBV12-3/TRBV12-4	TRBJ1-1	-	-	TGTGCCAGCAGTTTGTCCGGACCTCATGAAGCTTTCTTT	CASSLSGPHEAFF
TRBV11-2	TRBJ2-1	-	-	TGTGCCAGCAGCTTAGATGCGGGTTGGAATGAGCAGTTCTTC	CASSLDAGWNEQFF
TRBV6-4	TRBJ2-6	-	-	TGTGCCAGCAGTGACCGGGCAGACTCTGGGGCCAACGTCCTGACTTTC	CASSDRADSGANVLTF
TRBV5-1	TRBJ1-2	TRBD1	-	TGCGCCAGCAGCCTAGGACAGGGAAGAGGCTATGGCTACACCTTC	CASSLGQGRGYGYTF